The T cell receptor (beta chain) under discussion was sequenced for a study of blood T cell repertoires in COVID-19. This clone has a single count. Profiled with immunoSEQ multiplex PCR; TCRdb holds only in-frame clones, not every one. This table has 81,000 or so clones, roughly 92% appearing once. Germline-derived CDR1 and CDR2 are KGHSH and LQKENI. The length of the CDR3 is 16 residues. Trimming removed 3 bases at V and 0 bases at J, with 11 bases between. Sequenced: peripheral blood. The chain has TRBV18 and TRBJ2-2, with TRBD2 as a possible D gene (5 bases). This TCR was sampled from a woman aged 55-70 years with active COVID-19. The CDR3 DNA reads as TGTGCCAGCTCACCGCAGGAGGCGTCGAACACCGGGGAGCTGTTTTTT. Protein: CASSPQEASNTGELFF.